Presented here are 24 T cell receptor beta chains from one specimen sequenced in a study of spatial heterogeneity in lung cancer. TCRdb reanalysed the 5' RACE reads using MiXCR and keeps one entry per CDR3 protein. The table includes 15,000 to 20,000 distinct CDR3 sequences, 9% to 10% detected once. The time point was: blood at routine non-recurrence follow-up after resection. Material: PBMCs, obtained at follow-up. Every receptor here comes from a male donor with early-stage non-small cell lung cancer.

Many counts were recorded for this clonotype. This rearrangement joins TRBV29-1 to TRBJ2-7, with 12 bases matching TRBD2. This CDR3 is 14 amino acids long. V was pared by 6 bases and J by 0 bases, with 3 bases of the junction left unmatched. Germline lookup yields CDR1 SQVTM and CDR2 ANQGSEA. The chain's CDR3 is CSVEGLAGSYEQYF. The DNA for the CDR3 is TGCAGCGTGGAGGGACTAGCGGGCTCCTACGAGCAGTACTTC.

CDR3 in DNA: TGCAGCGTTGAACCAGGAGATGGGCTGCAAGAGACCCAGTACTTC. This translates into CSVEPGDGLQETQYF. The chain employs TRBV29-1 and TRBJ2-5; D not certain. CDR1 is SQVTM and CDR2 is ANQGSEA in the germline V gene. The V and J ends lost 2 bases and 2 bases respectively, with 15 bases between them. The length of the CDR3 is 15 residues.

There are a few counts of this clonotype. This chain links TRBV12-3 or TRBV12-4 with TRBJ1-1; 8 bases line up with TRBD1. The length of the CDR3 is 16 residues. Trimming cost V 6 bases and J 1 base; bases outside gene matches: 10. CDR3: CASRRGQGTANTEAFF. In DNA form, the CDR3 reads TGTGCCAGCAGAAGAGGACAGGGAACAGCGAACACTGAAGCTTTCTTT.

This clonotype was found many times. V and J are TRBV7-8 and TRBJ2-6; a possible D gene is TRBD1 (5 bases). CDR1 and CDR2 (germline): SGHVS, FQNEAQ. This CDR3 is built from 15 residues. The V end lost 3 bases, the J end lost 5 bases, and 11 bases lay between the germline ends. CDR3 residues: CASSFGASRANVLTF. The CDR3 nucleotides read TGTGCCAGCAGCTTTGGGGCCTCGAGGGCCAACGTCCTGACTTTC. Variable domain in full (rest from reference TRBV7-8 and TRBJ2-6): GAGVSQSPRYKVAKRGQDVALRCDPISGHVSLFWYQQALGQGPEFLTYFQNEAQLDKSGLPSDRFFAERPEGSVSTLKIQRTQQEDSAVYLCASSFGASRANVLTFGAGSRLTVL.

This chain joins TRBV6-2 or TRBV6-3 and TRBJ2-3; the match to TRBD2 covers 8 bases. This CDR3 is 15 amino acids long. CDR1 is MNHEY and CDR2 is SVGEGT in the germline V gene. V gave up 5 bases and J gave up 1 base; unmatched junction bases: 5. The CDR3 bases are TGTGCCAGCAGTCTTAGCGGGATACGCACAGATACGCAGTATTTT. Amino acid sequence: CASSLSGIRTDTQYF.

This clonotype has at least ten counts. In DNA, the CDR3 is TGTGCCAGTAGTATACGACTGTCTCAAGAGACCCAGTACTTC. Amino acid sequence: CASSIRLSQETQYF. The rearrangement uses TRBV19 and TRBJ2-5; D unclear. Looked up from germline, CDR1 is LNHDA and CDR2 is SQIVND (reference sequence). The CDR3 extends over 14 amino acids. V shed 2 bases and J shed 2 bases, with 9 bases lying between them. The full variable domain, rest sourced from reference TRBV19 and TRBJ2-5, is DGGITQSPKYLFRKEGQNVTLSCEQNLNHDAMYWYRQDPGQGLRLIYYSQIVNDFQKGDIAEGYSVSREKKESFPLTVTSAQKNPTAFYLCASSIRLSQETQYFGPGTRLLVL.

This clonotype was seen a handful of times. The chain is built from TRBV5-1 and TRBJ1-1, with 11 bases fitting TRBD1. The CDR3 is 17 residues long. The germline gives CDR1 SGHRS, CDR2 YFSETQ. With 6 bases clipped from V and 4 bases from J, the junction kept 14 bases outside the gene matches. CDR3 in DNA: TGCGCCAGCACCAAACTCAGTTTTGGGACAGGGGGCACTGAAGCTTTCTTT. Translation: CASTKLSFGTGGTEAFF.

The chain recombines TRBV18 with TRBJ2-5; D possibly uses TRBD1 or TRBD2 (6 bases each). Trimming removed 4 bases at V and 5 bases at J, with 14 bases between. The CDR3 runs 14 residues. Germline CDR1 reads KGHSH; CDR2 reads LQKENI. The CDR3 loop is CASSRSGGDETQYF. CDR3 in DNA: TGTGCCAGCTCACGATCCGGGGGCGACGAGACCCAGTACTTC.

This clonotype was detected many times. The V call is TRBV15, the J call TRBJ1-5; 7 nucleotides agree with TRBD1. J lost 0 bases, V lost 2 bases, and 7 bases had no gene match. From germline, CDR1 is LNHNV and CDR2 YYDKDF (reference sequence). CDR3 length equals 17 residues. In DNA, the CDR3 is TGTGCCACCAGCAGACAGGGGGACCTCTATAGCAATCAGCCCCAGCATTTT. Translating it yields CATSRQGDLYSNQPQHF.

In this sample, this clonotype turned up many times. The chain is built from TRBV19 and TRBJ2-5; 10 positions match TRBD1. The CDR3 covers 14 residues. CDR1 is LNHDA and CDR2 is SQIVND in the germline V gene (reference sequence). Trimming removed 4 bases from V and 7 bases from J; junction bases left unmatched: 6. This CDR3 reads CASSTRQGATTQYF. The DNA of the CDR3 is TGTGCCAGTAGTACCAGACAGGGGGCGACGACCCAGTACTTC.

Relative to its sample, this clonotype is medium-sized. The chain combines TRBV25-1 with TRBJ2-5; 7 positions match TRBD2. J lost 3 bases, V lost 5 bases, and 9 bases had no gene match. CDR3 length: 15 amino acids. Germline V gene sequence: CDR1 MGHDK, CDR2 SYGVNS. The chain's CDR3 is CASSYTSGREETQYF. In DNA form, the CDR3 reads TGTGCCAGCAGTTATACGTCGGGGAGGGAAGAGACCCAGTACTTC.

This clonotype was detected many times. The rearrangement uses TRBV7-2 and TRBJ1-2; D is uncertain. There are 16 residues in the CDR3. V lost 3 bases, J lost 0 bases, and 14 bases lay in between. Germline CDR1 reads SGHTA; CDR2 reads FQGNSA. CDR3 DNA sequence: TGTGCCAGCAGCTTGTCCAGGAGAGCAACTAACTATGGCTACACCTTC. Protein sequence: CASSLSRRATNYGYTF.

This clonotype has just a few counts. The J gene is TRBJ2-2, the V gene TRBV5-6; D is perhaps TRBD2 (6 bases). The length of the CDR3 is 14 residues. Germline values: CDR1 SGHDT, CDR2 YYEEEE. V gave up 9 bases and J gave up 4 bases, with 16 bases separating them. This CDR3 reads CATAGRRATGELFF. CDR3 coding DNA: TGTGCCACCGCGGGACGGCGAGCCACCGGGGAGCTGTTTTTT. Looking up the rest from reference TRBV5-6 and TRBJ2-2 gives the full variable domain: DAGVTQSPTHLIKTRGQQVTLRCSPKSGHDTVSWYQQALGQGPQFIFQYYEEEERQRGNFPDRFSGHQFPNYSSELNVNALLLGDSALYLCATAGRRATGELFFGEGSRLTVL.

V gene TRBV5-6 combines with J gene TRBJ2-7; possibly TRBD2 for D (7 bases). The length of the CDR3 is 16 residues. V lost 3 bases, J lost 5 bases, and 21 bases lay in between. CDR1 SGHDT and CDR2 YYEEEE come from the germline V gene. The CDR3 region is CASSSAAGAFSDEQYF. CDR3 nucleotides: TGTGCCAGCAGCTCAGCCGCGGGGGCTTTCTCTGACGAGCAGTACTTC.

The chain has TRBV2 and TRBJ2-1; TRBD2 might be the D (5 bases). V shed 7 bases and J shed 3 bases, with 10 bases lying between them. CDR3 length: 13 residues. Per the germline V gene, CDR1 is SNHLY and CDR2 is FYNNEI. The CDR3 here is CASTLAYYNEQFF. As DNA, the CDR3 is TGTGCCAGCACTCTAGCTTACTACAATGAGCAGTTCTTC.

There are a few counts of this clonotype. The chain recombines TRBV6-5 with TRBJ2-5, with D possibly being TRBD1 or TRBD2 (6 bases each). The germline V gene has CDR1 MNHEY and CDR2 SVGAGI. The CDR3 contains 13 residues. The V gene lost 6 bases and the J gene lost 4 bases, with 12 bases spanning the gap. The CDR3 sequence: CASSTEGGETQYF. CDR3 DNA sequence: TGTGCCAGCAGCACGGAGGGGGGAGAGACCCAGTACTTC.

This clonotype was seen many times. The rearrangement uses TRBV20-1 and TRBJ2-7, with D perhaps TRBD2 (6 bases). V was cut by 1 base and J by 6 bases, with 13 bases left in between. This CDR3 has 13 amino acids. Looked up from germline, CDR1 is DFQATT and CDR2 is SNEGSKA (reference sequence). CDR3 sequence reads: CSARGTREFEQYF. CDR3 nucleotide sequence: TGCAGTGCTAGAGGGACACGGGAGTTCGAGCAGTACTTC.

This clonotype was picked up many times. This chain connects TRBV14 to TRBJ2-5, with 8 bases identical to TRBD2. Germline values: CDR1 SGHDN, CDR2 FVKESK. The junction had 9 bases not matched to a gene; V was cut back by 4 bases and J by 5 bases. The CDR3 has 15 residues. The CDR3 DNA follows: TGTGCCAGCAGCCCAAGGACTAGCAAGGAGGAGACCCAGTACTTC. This encodes CASSPRTSKEETQYF.

This clonotype was recorded at least ten times. J is TRBJ1-6 and V is TRBV6-1; TRBD1 agrees at 7 bases. The V gene end was trimmed by 3 bases and the J gene end by 5 bases; junction bases not matched to a gene: 1. The CDR3 contains 14 residues. Germline CDR1 is MNHNS and CDR2 is SASEGT. As DNA, the CDR3 is TGTGCCAGCAGTGAGGGGACAGATAATTCACCCCTCCACTTT. Residues: CASSEGTDNSPLHF.

This clonotype was counted ten times or more. The rearrangement links TRBV13 to TRBJ2-3, with TRBD2 identical over 9 bases. Germline CDR1 PRHDT, CDR2 FYEKMQ (reference sequence). V was pared by 3 bases and J by 6 bases, with 10 bases of the junction left unmatched. The CDR3 length is 16 residues. CDR3 region: CASSFVTSGYGDTQYF. The CDR3 region has the DNA TGTGCCAGCAGCTTCGTAACTAGCGGGTATGGGGATACGCAGTATTTT.

This clonotype was observed at least ten times. The rearrangement uses TRBV6-2 or TRBV6-3 and TRBJ2-7; no clear D. Germline V gene lookup returns CDR1 MNHEY and CDR2 SVGEGT. Trimming stripped 6 bases from V and 4 bases from J, with 10 bases between. The CDR3 spans 12 residues. The CDR3 DNA sequence: TGTGCCAGCAGCCTAACGAGGTACGAGCAGTACTTC. This sequence encodes CASSLTRYEQYF.

This clonotype was seen repeatedly, ten times or more. The genes are TRBV2 and TRBJ1-5; D is unclear. Trimming shortened V by 5 bases and J by 3 bases, and 11 bases separated the two germline ends. The CDR3 extends over 14 amino acids. CDR1 is SNHLY, CDR2 FYNNEI, per germline. Here the CDR3 DNA reads TGTGCCAGCAGTTTCGTAGGCGTCAATCAGCCCCAGCATTTT. Its translation is CASSFVGVNQPQHF.

The table lists this clonotype with many counts. J is TRBJ1-2 and V is TRBV12-3 or TRBV12-4; D call uncertain. The CDR3 totals 14 residues. Trimming removed 5 bases at V and 3 bases at J, with 13 bases between. This CDR3 reads CASSPRHSDYGYTF. CDR3 sequence (DNA): TGTGCCAGCAGTCCCCGACACAGCGACTATGGCTACACCTTC.

The genes are TRBV4-2 and TRBJ2-5, with 10 bases aligning to TRBD2. The V gene end was trimmed by 0 bases and the J gene end by 5 bases; junction bases not matched to a gene: 6. The length of the CDR3 is 16 residues. Germline-derived CDR1 and CDR2 are LGHNA and YNFKEQ. CDR3 sequence reads: CASSQERAGGLETQYF. CDR3 coding DNA: TGTGCCAGCAGCCAAGAGAGAGCGGGGGGGCTGGAGACCCAGTACTTC.